This T cell receptor (beta chain) came from a study of T-cell reconstitution after alpha-beta-depleted transplantation in children. Study conclusions and caveats: Reports say that about two months after transplant, the alpha-beta T cells came out of several hundred graft clones that had expanded. T-cell numbers and diversity, one year after transplant, stemmed largely from T cells that were newly produced. Diversity of TCRbeta at day 60 was high in some patients, arising from surviving recipient T cells and thymic progenitors.

It was with unique molecular identifiers that the TCRbeta library was prepared. TCRdb ran MiXCR on the PCR reads and lists one entry per CDR3 protein. The sample carries 200,000 to 250,000 distinct CDR3 sequences, under 9.5% recorded once. This clonotype was seen ten or more times. Antigen specificity is unknown. The sample here was PBMCs, mostly from graft donor cells, taken 180 days after TCRalphabeta/CD19-depleted stem cell transplant. This receptor was taken from a male patient younger than 18 who had a stem cell transplant for acute lymphoblastic leukemia, so the T cells may come from the graft donor.

CDR3 residues: CASSYSAWGDEQYF. As DNA, the CDR3 is TGTGCCAGCAGTTATTCCGCCTGGGGGGACGAGCAGTACTTC. The gene calls are TRBV6-5 and TRBJ2-7; perhaps TRBD2 as D (6 bases). CDR1 is MNHEY and CDR2 is SVGAGI in the germline V gene. V lost 3 bases, J lost 5 bases, and 14 bases lay in between. The CDR3 covers 14 residues.